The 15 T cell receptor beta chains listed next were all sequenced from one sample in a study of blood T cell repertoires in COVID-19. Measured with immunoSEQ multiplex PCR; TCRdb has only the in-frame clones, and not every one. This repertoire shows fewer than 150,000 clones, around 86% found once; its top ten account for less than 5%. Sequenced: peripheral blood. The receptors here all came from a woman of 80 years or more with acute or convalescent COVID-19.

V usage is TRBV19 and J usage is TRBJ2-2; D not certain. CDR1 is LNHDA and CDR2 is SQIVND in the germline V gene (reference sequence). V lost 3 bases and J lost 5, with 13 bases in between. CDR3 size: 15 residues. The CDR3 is CASSIPYEVTGELFF. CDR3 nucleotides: TGTGCCAGTAGTATCCCTTACGAGGTTACCGGGGAGCTGTTTTTT.

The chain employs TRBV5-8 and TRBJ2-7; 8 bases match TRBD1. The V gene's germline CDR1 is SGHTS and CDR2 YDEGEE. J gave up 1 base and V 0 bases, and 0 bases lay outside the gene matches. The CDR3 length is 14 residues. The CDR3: CASSLGQGSYEQYF. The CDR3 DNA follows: TGTGCCAGCAGCTTGGGACAGGGGTCCTACGAGCAGTACTTC. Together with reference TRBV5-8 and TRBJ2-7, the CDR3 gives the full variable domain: EAGVTQSPTHLIKTRGQQATLRCSPISGHTSVYWYQQALGLGLQFLLWYDEGEERNRGNFPPRFSGRQFPNYSSELNVNALELEDSALYLCASSLGQGSYEQYFGPGTRLTVT.

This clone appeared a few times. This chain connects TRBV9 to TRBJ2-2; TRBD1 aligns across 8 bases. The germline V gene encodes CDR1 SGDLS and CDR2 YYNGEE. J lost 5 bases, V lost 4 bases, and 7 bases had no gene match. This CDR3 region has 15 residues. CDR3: CASSFSQGATGELFF. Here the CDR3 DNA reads TGTGCCAGCAGCTTCTCTCAGGGGGCGACCGGGGAGCTGTTTTTT.

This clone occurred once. The CDR3 sequence is CASSRGLAQQFF. The CDR3 DNA reads as TGTGCCAGCAGTCGAGGACTAGCGCAGCAGTTCTTC. J is TRBJ2-1 and V is TRBV14; 9 bases map to TRBD2. The CDR3 is 12 residues long. The germline V gene has CDR1 SGHDN and CDR2 FVKESK. V lost 6 bases to trimming and J lost 11 bases; unmatched junction nucleotides: 5.

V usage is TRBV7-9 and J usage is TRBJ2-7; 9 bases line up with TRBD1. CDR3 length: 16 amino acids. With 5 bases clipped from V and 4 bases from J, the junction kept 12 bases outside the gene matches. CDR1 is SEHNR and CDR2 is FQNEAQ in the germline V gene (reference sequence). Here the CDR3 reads CASSREDRGGFYEQYF. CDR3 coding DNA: TGTGCCAGCAGCAGGGAGGACAGGGGAGGATTTTACGAGCAGTACTTC.

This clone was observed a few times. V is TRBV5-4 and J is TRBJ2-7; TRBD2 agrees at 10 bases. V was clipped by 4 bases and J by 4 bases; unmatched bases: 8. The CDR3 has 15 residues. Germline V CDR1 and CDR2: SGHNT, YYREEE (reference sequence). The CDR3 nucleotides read TGTGCCAGCAGCCCCTCGGTAGCGGGAGGATACGAGCAGTACTTC. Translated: CASSPSVAGGYEQYF. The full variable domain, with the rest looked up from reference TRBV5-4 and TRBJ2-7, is ETGVTQSPTHLIKTRGQQVTLRCSSQSGHNTVSWYQQALGQGPQFIFQYYREEENGRGNFPPRFSGLQFPNYSSELNVNALELDDSALYLCASSPSVAGGYEQYFGPGTRLTVT.

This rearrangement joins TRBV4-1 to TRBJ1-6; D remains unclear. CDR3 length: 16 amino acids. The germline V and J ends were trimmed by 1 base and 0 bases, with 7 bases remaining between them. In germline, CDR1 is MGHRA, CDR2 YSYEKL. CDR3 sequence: CASSQVSVSYNSPLHF. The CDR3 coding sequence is TGCGCCAGCAGCCAAGTTTCCGTCTCCTATAATTCACCCCTCCACTTT.

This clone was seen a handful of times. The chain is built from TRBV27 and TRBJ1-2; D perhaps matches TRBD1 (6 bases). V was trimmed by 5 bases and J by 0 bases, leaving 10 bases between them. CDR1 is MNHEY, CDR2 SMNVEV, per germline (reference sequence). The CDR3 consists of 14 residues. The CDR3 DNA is TGTGCCAGCAGTCCCCGGACAGCTAACTATGGCTACACCTTC. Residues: CASSPRTANYGYTF.

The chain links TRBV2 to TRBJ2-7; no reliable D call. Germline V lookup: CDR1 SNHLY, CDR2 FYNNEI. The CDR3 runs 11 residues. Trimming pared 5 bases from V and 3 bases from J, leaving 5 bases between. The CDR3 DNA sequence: TGTGCCAGCAGTACGAGCTACGAGCAGTACTTC. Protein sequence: CASSTSYEQYF.

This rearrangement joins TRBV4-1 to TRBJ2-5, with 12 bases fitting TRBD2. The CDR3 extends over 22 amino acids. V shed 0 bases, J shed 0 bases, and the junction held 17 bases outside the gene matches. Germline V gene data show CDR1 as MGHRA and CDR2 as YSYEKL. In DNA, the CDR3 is TGCGCCAGCAGCCAAGAGGAGGCGGGACTAGCGGGCCGTCGAATCTACCAAGAGACCCAGTACTTC. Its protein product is CASSQEEAGLAGRRIYQETQYF.

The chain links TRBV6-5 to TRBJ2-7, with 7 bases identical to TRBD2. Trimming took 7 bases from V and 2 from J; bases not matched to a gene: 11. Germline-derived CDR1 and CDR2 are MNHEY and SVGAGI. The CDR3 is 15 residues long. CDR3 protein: CASTPERGETYEQYF. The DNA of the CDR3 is TGTGCCAGCACCCCTGAACGGGGGGAAACCTACGAGCAGTACTTC.

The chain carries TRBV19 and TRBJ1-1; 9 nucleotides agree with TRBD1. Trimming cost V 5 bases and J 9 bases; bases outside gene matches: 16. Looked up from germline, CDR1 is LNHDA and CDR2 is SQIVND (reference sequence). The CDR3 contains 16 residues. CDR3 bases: TGTGCCAGTAGTGGGGGACGTACCGGGACAGGGATGAAAGCTTTCTTT. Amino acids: CASSGGRTGTGMKAFF.

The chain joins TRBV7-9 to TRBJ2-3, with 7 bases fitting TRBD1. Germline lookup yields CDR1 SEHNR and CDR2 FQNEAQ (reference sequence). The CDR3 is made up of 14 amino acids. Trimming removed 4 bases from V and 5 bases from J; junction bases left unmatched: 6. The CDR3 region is CASSSQQGRDTQYF. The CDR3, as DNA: TGTGCCAGCAGCTCACAACAGGGGAGAGATACGCAGTATTTT.

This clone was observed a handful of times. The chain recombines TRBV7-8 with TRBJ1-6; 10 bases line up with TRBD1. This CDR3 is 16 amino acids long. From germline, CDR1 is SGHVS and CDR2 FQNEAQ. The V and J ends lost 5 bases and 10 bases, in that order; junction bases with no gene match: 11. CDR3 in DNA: TGTGCCAGCAGCCCCTGGGGGGGGACAGGGGAATCACCCCTCCACTTT. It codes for CASSPWGGTGESPLHF.

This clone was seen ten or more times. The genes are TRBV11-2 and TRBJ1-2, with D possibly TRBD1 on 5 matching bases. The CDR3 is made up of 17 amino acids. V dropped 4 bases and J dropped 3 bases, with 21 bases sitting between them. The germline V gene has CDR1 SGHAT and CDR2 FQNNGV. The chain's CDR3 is CASSSPYQARGDYGYTF. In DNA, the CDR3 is TGTGCCAGCAGCTCCCCATACCAAGCTCGGGGGGACTATGGCTACACCTTC.